These 11 T cell receptor beta chains were sequenced from one sample in a study of T cells expressing NK-cell markers. TCRdb reprocessed the 5' RACE reads, with one entry per CDR3 protein and no DNA. The sample includes more than 250,000 distinct CDR3 sequences. Sequenced material: blood T cells: a sorted CD56 or NKG2C T cell subset, CD4+ or CD8+ T cells, or bulk PBMC T cells (not recorded which). The source is a young man in good health.

The V gene is TRBV18, the J gene TRBJ2-1; checking the TCRdb D call of TRBD2 is not possible without DNA. The CDR3 extends over 15 amino acids. Germline CDR1 reads KGHSH; CDR2 reads LQKENI. Here the CDR3 reads CASSWTSGTGNEQFF.

The chain links TRBV6-5 to TRBJ2-6. Germline V gives CDR1 MNHEY, CDR2 SVGAGI. This CDR3 is 16 amino acids long. CDR3: CASSYYPSQVANVLTF.

This chain links TRBV20-1 with TRBJ2-3; TCRdb calls TRBD2, which cannot be checked without DNA. The CDR3 runs 13 residues. Germline values: CDR1 DFQATT, CDR2 SNEGSKA (reference sequence). The CDR3 region is CSVGSGMSDTQYF.

This chain connects TRBV15 to TRBJ2-5; absent DNA, TCRdb's TRBD1 call cannot be checked. This CDR3 region has 16 residues. Germline V gene sequence: CDR1 LNHNV, CDR2 YYDKDF (reference sequence). CDR3: CATSRGPLGGEETQYF.

The chain recombines TRBV25-1 with TRBJ2-1; checking the TCRdb D call of TRBD1 is not possible without DNA. Germline V CDR1 and CDR2: MGHDK, SYGVNS. The CDR3 loop spans 16 amino acids. CDR3 sequence reads: CASSEFGRGEGNEQFF.

The CDR3 sequence is CASSLAAAGEQFF. V gene TRBV7-6 combines with J gene TRBJ2-1; as DNA is missing, the TRBD2 call by TCRdb cannot be tested. Germline V gene sequence: CDR1 SGHVS, CDR2 FNYEAQ. This CDR3 contains 13 residues.

The chain recombines TRBV7-9 with TRBJ1-3; without DNA, the TCRdb call of TRBD1 cannot be checked. This CDR3 has 15 residues. The germline CDR1 and CDR2 sequences are SEHNR and FQNEAQ (reference sequence). CDR3 sequence reads: CASSPGTGNGNTIYF.

This chain joins TRBV4-1 and TRBJ2-5; TCRdb reports TRBD2, a call that lacks DNA to check it against. The germline gives CDR1 MGHRA, CDR2 YSYEKL. The CDR3 covers 15 residues. This chain's CDR3 is CAAGLGGGALETQYF.

This chain joins TRBV25-1 and TRBJ2-1; TCRdb's D call, TRBD2, is unchecked because there is no DNA. The length of the CDR3 is 15 residues. The germline CDR1 and CDR2 sequences are MGHDK and SYGVNS. CDR3 region: CASTPAGLAGVEQFF.

The chain uses TRBV30 and TRBJ2-2; no DNA is available, so the TRBD2 call from TCRdb remains unchecked. The length of the CDR3 is 15 residues. Germline values: CDR1 GTSNPN, CDR2 SVGIG (reference sequence). This chain's CDR3 is CAWRISGSNTGELFF.

This CDR3 is CSASERGLSPLHF. This sequence joins TRBV20-1 and TRBJ1-6; TCRdb designates TRBD1, a call that cannot be tested without DNA. Germline V gene data show CDR1 as DFQATT and CDR2 as SNEGSKA (reference sequence). This CDR3 is built from 13 residues.